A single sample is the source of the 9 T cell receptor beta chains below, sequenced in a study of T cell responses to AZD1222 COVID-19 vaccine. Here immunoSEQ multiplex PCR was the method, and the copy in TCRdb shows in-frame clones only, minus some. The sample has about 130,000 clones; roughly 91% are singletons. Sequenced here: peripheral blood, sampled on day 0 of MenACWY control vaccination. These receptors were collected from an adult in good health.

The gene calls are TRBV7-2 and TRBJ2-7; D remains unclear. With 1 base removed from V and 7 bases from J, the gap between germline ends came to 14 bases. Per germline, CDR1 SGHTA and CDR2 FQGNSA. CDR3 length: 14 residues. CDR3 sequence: CASSLVVIAREQYF. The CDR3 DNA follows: TGTGCCAGCAGCTTAGTTGTTATCGCCCGGGAGCAGTACTTC.

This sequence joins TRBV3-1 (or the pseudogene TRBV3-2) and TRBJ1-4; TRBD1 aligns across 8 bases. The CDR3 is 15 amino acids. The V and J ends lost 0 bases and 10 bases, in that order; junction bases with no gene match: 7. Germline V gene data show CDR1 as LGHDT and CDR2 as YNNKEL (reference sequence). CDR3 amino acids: CASSQEAGGAGKLFF. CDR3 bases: TGTGCCAGCAGCCAAGAAGCAGGGGGCGCCGGAAAACTGTTTTTT.

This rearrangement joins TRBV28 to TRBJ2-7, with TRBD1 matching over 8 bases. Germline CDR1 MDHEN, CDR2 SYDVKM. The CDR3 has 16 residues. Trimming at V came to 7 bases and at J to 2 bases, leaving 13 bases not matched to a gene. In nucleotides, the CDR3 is TGTGCCAGCATCCTCGTCTCGGACAGGGCGCCCTACGAGCAGTACGTC. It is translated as CASILVSDRAPYEQYV.

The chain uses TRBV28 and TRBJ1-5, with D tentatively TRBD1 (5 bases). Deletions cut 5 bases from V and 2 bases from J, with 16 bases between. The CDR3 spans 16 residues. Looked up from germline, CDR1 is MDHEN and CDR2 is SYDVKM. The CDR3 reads CASSQPGPRGNQPQHF. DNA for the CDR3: TGTGCCAGCAGTCAACCGGGACCCAGGGGCAATCAGCCCCAGCATTTT.

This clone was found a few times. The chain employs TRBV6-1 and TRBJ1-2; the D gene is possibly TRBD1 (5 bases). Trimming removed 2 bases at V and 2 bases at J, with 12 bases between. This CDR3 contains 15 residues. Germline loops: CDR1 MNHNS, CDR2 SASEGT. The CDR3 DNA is TGTGCCAGCAGTGAATACTCGGGGGGGAACTATGGCTACACCTTC. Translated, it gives CASSEYSGGNYGYTF.

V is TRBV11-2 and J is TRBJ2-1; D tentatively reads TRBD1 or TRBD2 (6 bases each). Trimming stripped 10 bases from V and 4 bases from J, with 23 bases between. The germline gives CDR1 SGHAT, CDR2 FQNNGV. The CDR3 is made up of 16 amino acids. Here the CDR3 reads CATQDGGNREYNEQFF. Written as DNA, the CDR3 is TGTGCCACCCAGGACGGGGGTAACAGGGAATACAATGAGCAGTTCTTC. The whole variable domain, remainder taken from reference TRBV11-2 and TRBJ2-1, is EAGVAQSPRYKIIEKRQSVAFWCNPISGHATLYWYQQILGQGPKLLIQFQNNGVVDDSQLPKDRFSAERLKGVDSTLKIQPAKLEDSAVYLCATQDGGNREYNEQFFGPGTRLTVL.

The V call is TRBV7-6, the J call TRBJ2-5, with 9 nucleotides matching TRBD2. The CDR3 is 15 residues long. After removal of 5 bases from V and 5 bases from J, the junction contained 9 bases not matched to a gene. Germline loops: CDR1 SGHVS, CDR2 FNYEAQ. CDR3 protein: CASSHLLAGLETQYF. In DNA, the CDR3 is TGTGCCAGCAGCCACCTGCTAGCGGGGTTGGAGACCCAGTACTTC.

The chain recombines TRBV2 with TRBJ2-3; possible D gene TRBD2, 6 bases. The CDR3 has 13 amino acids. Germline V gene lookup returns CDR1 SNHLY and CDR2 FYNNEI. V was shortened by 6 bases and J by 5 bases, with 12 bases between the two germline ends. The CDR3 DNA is TGTGCCAGCAGGGGACTTTTTATAGATACGCAGTATTTT. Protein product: CASRGLFIDTQYF.

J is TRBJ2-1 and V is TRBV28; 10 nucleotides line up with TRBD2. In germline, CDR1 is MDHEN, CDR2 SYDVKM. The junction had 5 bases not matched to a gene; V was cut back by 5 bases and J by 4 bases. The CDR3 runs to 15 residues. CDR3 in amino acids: CASSPSGGRYNEQFF. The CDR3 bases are TGTGCCAGCAGTCCTAGCGGGGGAAGGTACAATGAGCAGTTCTTC.